A selection of T cell receptor beta chains follows, all from one sample in a study of human T cells and chemical hapten exposure. TCRdb re-derived calls from the RACE reads in MiXCR, one entry per CDR3 protein. The sample carries 350,000 to 400,000 distinct CDR3 sequences, 4.5% to 5.5% recorded once. Material: whole blood, obtained in connection with sensitization to the hapten diphenylcyclopropenone (DPC). These receptor sequences come from a woman aged 45-59 years with alopecia areata. Some clones in this sample may be carry-over from other donors' samples. Each CDR3 is given with its conserved first and last residue. The D gene is left open where the match is weak. Only some rows state a clone size, as once, few, many or a class for expanded clones.

size	J	V	D	DNA	CDR3
few	TRBJ2-3	TRBV3-1	-	TGTGCCAGCAGCTCCGCCGGGACCTATACGCAGTATTTT	CASSSAGTYTQYF
few	TRBJ2-5	TRBV7-9	TRBD2	TGTGCCAGCAGCCCCCTAGTGGGAGGGGACTTCCAAGAGACCCAGTACTTC	CASSPLVGGDFQETQYF
-	TRBJ1-1	TRBV10-3	-	TGTGCCATCAGTGAGAACGGGATGAACACTGAAGCTTTCTTT	CAISENGMNTEAFF
-	TRBJ1-1	TRBV5-6	-	TGTGCCAGCAGCTTTAAGGGGCCGAACACTGAAGCTTTCTTT	CASSFKGPNTEAFF
many	TRBJ1-5	TRBV6-6	-	TGTGCCAGCAGTTACTCAGGGGGGAATCAGCCCCAGCATTTT	CASSYSGGNQPQHF
many	TRBJ2-7	TRBV9	TRBD2	TGTGCCAGCAGCGTAGGAGGCGGGGGGGCCTCCGAGCAGTACTTC	CASSVGGGGASEQYF
many	TRBJ1-5	TRBV6-6	TRBD1	TGTGCCAGCAGTGCCGGGACAGGGGGCAGCAATCAGCCCCAGCATTTT	CASSAGTGGSNQPQHF
-	TRBJ1-1	TRBV6-2/TRBV6-3	-	TGTGCCAGCAGACAGCAGGGCATGAACACTGAAGCTTTCTTT	CASRQQGMNTEAFF
few	TRBJ2-3	TRBV20-1	-	TGCAGTGCTAGATTCCAACAGGCAGATACGCAGTATTTT	CSARFQQADTQYF
-	TRBJ2-3	TRBV7-2	TRBD2	TGTGCCAGCAGCACCCTAGCGGGGGGTCAAGATACGCAGTATTTT	CASSTLAGGQDTQYF
-	TRBJ1-1	TRBV13	-	TGTGCCAGCAGCTTAGACCCAGCTGGGCTTACTGAAGCTTTCTTT	CASSLDPAGLTEAFF
-	TRBJ1-2	TRBV20-1	-	TGCAGTGCTGTCACTGTCACAGGATACTATGGCTACACCTTC	CSAVTVTGYYGYTF
many	TRBJ2-1	TRBV24-1	TRBD2	TGTGCCACCAGTGATTCCGCACGGACTAGCGGGATATTGGTTGGAGCCAATGAGCAGTTCTTC	CATSDSARTSGILVGANEQFF
few	TRBJ2-3	TRBV18	-	TGTGCCAGCTCACCGTACGCCCAGACAGGACCCACAGATACGCAGTATTTT	CASSPYAQTGPTDTQYF
many	TRBJ1-2	TRBV20-1	TRBD1	TGCAGTGCTCTAGACAGGGTCTCCAACTATGGCTACACCTTC	CSALDRVSNYGYTF
many	TRBJ2-7	TRBV14	-	TGTGCCAGCAGCCCCGCTGAGGGTGCGAACTTCTACGAGCAGTACTTC	CASSPAEGANFYEQYF
-	TRBJ1-1	TRBV14	-	TGTGCCAGCAGCCAACGGCAGGGGATCACGACGGGCACTGAAGCTTTCTTT	CASSQRQGITTGTEAFF
-	TRBJ2-7	TRBV6-5	TRBD1	TGTGCCAGCAGCCCCGGACAGGTCTACTCCTACGAGCAGTACTTC	CASSPGQVYSYEQYF
many	TRBJ2-6	TRBV5-1	-	TGCGCCAGCAGCCCCTTATTGACCGGGTCTGGGGCCAACGTCCTGACTTTC	CASSPLLTGSGANVLTF
many	TRBJ1-6	TRBV5-1	-	TGCGCCAGCAGCCTTTCACCTCAGACACGGGATTCACCCCTCCACTTT	CASSLSPQTRDSPLHF
many	TRBJ2-7	TRBV28	TRBD2	TGTGCCAGCGGATTAGCGGGTTACGAGCAGTACTTC	CASGLAGYEQYF
-	TRBJ2-3	TRBV27	TRBD2	TGTGCCAGCGGGAGGGCCGCAGATACGCAGTATTTT	CASGRAADTQYF
-	TRBJ1-6	TRBV15	-	TGTGCCACCAGCAGAGGGACTTTCTCAAATTCACCCCTCCACTTT	CATSRGTFSNSPLHF
many	TRBJ2-5	TRBV28	-	TGTGCCAGCAGTCCCGGGATGCTGTACCAAGAGACCCAGTACTTC	CASSPGMLYQETQYF
many	TRBJ2-3	TRBV13	-	TGTGCCAGCAGCTTTCCCACAGGGTCTGGCACAGATACGCAGTATTTT	CASSFPTGSGTDTQYF
few	TRBJ2-3	TRBV13	-	TGTGCCAGCAGCTTAGACCCTACAGATACGCAGTATTTT	CASSLDPTDTQYF
many	TRBJ2-1	TRBV20-1	-	TGCAGTGCTAGAGATGGGGCAGGCCGGGGGTATGAGCAGTTCTTC	CSARDGAGRGYEQFF
many	TRBJ2-3	TRBV29-1	-	TGCAGCGTTGACGGTATTCCGGACTCAAGCACAGATACGCAGTATTTT	CSVDGIPDSSTDTQYF
-	TRBJ1-1	TRBV5-4	-	TGTGCCAGCAGCTTGCCGGGGGCGCGCACTGAAGCTTTCTTT	CASSLPGARTEAFF
many	TRBJ2-6	TRBV6-2/TRBV6-3	-	TGTGCCAGCAGTTTCCCGGCAGGTTCCTACTCTGGGGCCAACGTCCTGACTTTC	CASSFPAGSYSGANVLTF
many	TRBJ2-3	TRBV5-1	-	TGCGCCAGCAGCTTGGTCGGGAGAAACAGGGATGAATCAGATACGCAGTATTTT	CASSLVGRNRDESDTQYF
many	TRBJ2-5	TRBV4-1	-	TGCGCCAGCAGCCAAGATGTGGATCTGGGCCAGTACTTC	CASSQDVDLGQYF
-	TRBJ2-2	TRBV12-3/TRBV12-4	-	TGTGCCAGCATCATAGAGAACACCGGGGAGCTGTTTTTT	CASIIENTGELFF
-	TRBJ2-3	TRBV4-1	-	TGCGCCAGCAGCCAAGATGGGCTCACAGATACGCAGTATTTT	CASSQDGLTDTQYF
few	TRBJ1-2	TRBV12-3/TRBV12-4	-	TGTGCCAGCAGTCGATTAGGAGGCTATGGCTACACCTTC	CASSRLGGYGYTF
few	TRBJ1-1	TRBV18	-	TGTGCCAGCTCACCAGGTAGAACAGTTTCGAACACTGAAGCTTTCTTT	CASSPGRTVSNTEAFF
few	TRBJ2-4	TRBV18	-	TGTGCCAGCTCCCCAGGGACGGCCCTCGTCAAAAACATTCAGTACTTC	CASSPGTALVKNIQYF
many	TRBJ2-5	TRBV7-2	-	TGTGCCAGCAGCTTTATTAGGGCAGCACAAGAGACCCAGTACTTC	CASSFIRAAQETQYF
many	TRBJ1-1	TRBV12-3/TRBV12-4	-	TGTGCCAGCAGTTTAGACGGGGGGCTTCAAGCTTTCTTT	CASSLDGGLQAFF
many	TRBJ1-1	TRBV29-1	TRBD1	TGCAGCGTTTCTTGGGGGTTCACAGGGGGAAACACTGAAGCTTTCTTT	CSVSWGFTGGNTEAFF
many	TRBJ1-1	TRBV11-2	-	TGTGCCAGCAGCTCCGCGGGAGGATCCCCTGAAGCTTTCTTT	CASSSAGGSPEAFF
-	TRBJ1-3	TRBV2	-	TGTGCCAGCAGGCCACCCCGGGACACCATATATTTT	CASRPPRDTIYF
few	TRBJ2-3	TRBV9	TRBD1	TGTGCCAGCAGCGTAGAGGGGGCGCCCCCGGATACGCAGTATTTT	CASSVEGAPPDTQYF
many	TRBJ1-1	TRBV12-3/TRBV12-4	-	TGTGCCAGCAGTTCTACCGCTGAAGCTTTCTTT	CASSSTAEAFF
few	TRBJ1-1	TRBV14	-	TGTGCCAGCAGCCAAGATTGGCAGGCCACTGAAGCTTTCTTT	CASSQDWQATEAFF
many	TRBJ2-1	TRBV18	TRBD2	TGTGCCAGCTCAGCTACTAGCGCCCCCAATGAGCAGTTCTTC	CASSATSAPNEQFF
-	TRBJ2-7	TRBV11-1	TRBD1	TGTGCCAGCAGCTCCATCGGACAGGTCAGCTCCTACGAGCAGTACTTC	CASSSIGQVSSYEQYF
many	TRBJ2-7	TRBV6-5	-	TGTGCCAGCAAGACAAGCTACGAGCAGTACTTC	CASKTSYEQYF
many	TRBJ2-7	TRBV4-3	TRBD1	TGCGCCAGCAGCCAAGGACAGGGGAGGGAGCAGTACTTC	CASSQGQGREQYF
-	TRBJ2-3	TRBV27	TRBD2	TGTGCCAGCAGTTTAAGACTAGCGCGGGGAGATACGCAGTATTTT	CASSLRLARGDTQYF
-	TRBJ2-1	TRBV6-6	TRBD2	TGTGCCAGCAGTGGGGCTAGCGGGAGTTTTGTAGATGAGCAGTTCTTC	CASSGASGSFVDEQFF
-	TRBJ2-2	TRBV20-1	TRBD2	TGCAGTGCTAGGGGGCGGGAGCCGCTCGGGGAGCTGTTTTTT	CSARGREPLGELFF
-	TRBJ2-7	TRBV27	-	TGTGCCAGCAGTTTATCACTAGCTGGCGAGCAGTACTTC	CASSLSLAGEQYF
many	TRBJ2-7	TRBV29-1	TRBD1	TGCAGCGTTGGGAGGCGAGGGGGCGCCGGGTACGAGCAGTACTTC	CSVGRRGGAGYEQYF